The sequence of this TCR beta chain was determined in a study of T-cell reconstitution after alpha-beta-depleted transplantation in children. Germline CDR1 reads DFQATT; CDR2 reads SNEGSKA (reference sequence). Trimming cost V 0 bases and J 4 bases, with 14 bases left between them. The CDR3 length is 15 residues. The TCRbeta library was prepared with unique molecular identifiers. A single record per CDR3 protein comes from TCRdb applying MiXCR to the PCR reads. There are approximately 500,000 distinct CDR3 sequences in the sample; 27% occur only once, and 30% to 45% lies in the top ten. The receptor was derived from a boy younger than two with Wiskott-Aldrich syndrome, due to receive a stem cell transplant. The chain carries TRBV20-1 and TRBJ2-3; either TRBD1 or TRBD2 may fit D (6 bases each). The material sequenced was PBMCs, taken before TCRalphabeta/CD19-depleted stem cell transplant. Written as DNA, the CDR3 is TGCAGTGCTAGAGATCAGGGGAGGTTATCAGATACGCAGTATTTT. This gives the protein CSARDQGRLSDTQYF.